Presented here are 30 T cell receptor beta chains from one specimen sequenced in a study of T cells in Graves' hyperthyroidism and ophthalmopathy. The TCR beta CDR3 regions underwent amplification using RNA transcripts as the source. HTBI primers were employed in a first-round RT-PCR of the TCR CDR3. One entry per CDR3 protein, called by TCRdb with MiXCR from the multiplex PCR reads. The sample records hundreds of thousands of distinct CDR3 sequences, roughly 14% being singletons. The sequenced sample consisted of blood. The origin of the receptors is a middle-aged woman with Graves' ophthalmopathy.

This clonotype was seen repeatedly, ten times or more. This chain links TRBV27 with TRBJ2-2; no definite D call. Germline-derived CDR1 and CDR2 are MNHEY and SMNVEV (reference sequence). The V gene lost 6 bases and the J gene lost 5 bases, with 10 bases spanning the gap. The CDR3 runs 13 residues. This CDR3 reads CASSLSSTGELFF. The CDR3 nucleotides are TGTGCCAGCAGCTTAAGTTCAACCGGGGAGCTGTTTTTT.

This clonotype appeared many times. The chain combines TRBV27 with TRBJ2-2; D is possibly TRBD1 (5 bases). V lost 3 bases to trimming and J lost 3 bases, with 8 bases between them. The length of the CDR3 is 14 residues. Germline CDR1 is MNHEY and CDR2 is SMNVEV (reference sequence). CDR3 nucleotide sequence: TGTGCCAGCAGTTTCTTAGGGGACACCGGGGAGCTGTTTTTT. Translating gives CASSFLGDTGELFF.

The J gene is TRBJ2-2, the V gene TRBV7-8, with 8 bases identical to TRBD1. Germline CDR1 reads SGHVS; CDR2 reads FQNEAQ. V lost 4 bases and J lost 0; bases outside the gene matches: 10. The CDR3 is 18 residues long. The CDR3 loop reads CASSSDRGAVANTGELFF. The CDR3 DNA sequence: TGTGCCAGCAGCTCAGACAGGGGAGCGGTAGCGAACACCGGGGAGCTGTTTTTT.

In its sample, this clonotype was seen many times. The J gene is TRBJ2-7, the V gene TRBV11-1; 8 nucleotides agree with TRBD2. V trimming: 1 base; J trimming: 4 bases; junction bases outside the gene matches: 9. The CDR3 extends over 16 amino acids. Germline loops: CDR1 SGHAT, CDR2 FQDESV (reference sequence). The CDR3 spells CASSLGTSNPDYEQYF. The CDR3 DNA sequence: TGTGCCAGCAGCTTAGGGACTAGCAACCCCGATTACGAGCAGTACTTC.

This clonotype has at least ten counts. This chain connects TRBV28 to TRBJ2-5; 8 bases align to TRBD2. The V gene's germline CDR1 is MDHEN and CDR2 SYDVKM. The V segment lost 5 bases and the J segment 1 base; nucleotides outside the gene matches: 12. CDR3 length: 17 residues. CDR3 sequence: CASSPSPSGLFQETQYF. As DNA, the CDR3 is TGTGCCAGCAGTCCCTCCCCTAGCGGGCTATTCCAAGAGACCCAGTACTTC.

This clonotype came up many times. The V gene is TRBV7-2, the J gene TRBJ2-7; D gene unclear. V shed 4 bases and J shed 7 bases, with 11 bases lying between them. Germline V CDR1 and CDR2: SGHTA, FQGNSA. The CDR3 has 12 amino acids. The CDR3, as DNA: TGTGCCAGCAGCTCCCTTCGGTGGGAGCAGTACTTC. This gives the protein CASSSLRWEQYF.

The CDR3 loop reads CASSTQGYSYEQYF. As DNA, the CDR3 is TGTGCCAGCTCGACCCAGGGTTATTCCTACGAGCAGTACTTC. This chain links TRBV6-1 with TRBJ2-7; a weak D match, TRBD1 (5 bases). The CDR3 is 14 residues long. Germline V gene data show CDR1 as MNHNS and CDR2 as SASEGT. V lost 8 bases to trimming and J lost 1 base, with 15 bases between them.

This clonotype was seen only once. The chain couples TRBV7-2 to TRBJ2-7; D call uncertain. The CDR3 is made up of 15 amino acids. CDR1 and CDR2 (germline): SGHTA, FQGNSA. V was shortened by 0 bases and J by 2 bases, with 11 bases between the two germline ends. The CDR3 protein is CASSLAPDGPYEQYF. Written as DNA, the CDR3 is TGTGCCAGCAGCTTAGCACCGGACGGTCCCTACGAGCAGTACTTC.

This clonotype turned up a few times. This sequence joins TRBV4-1 and TRBJ1-1, with 7 bases that match TRBD1. J lost 8 bases, V lost 0 bases, and 3 bases had no gene match. CDR3 length: 13 residues. Germline V gene data show CDR1 as MGHRA and CDR2 as YSYEKL. DNA for the CDR3: TGCGCCAGCAGCCAAGACAGGGGGGTCGAAGCTTTCTTT. This translates into CASSQDRGVEAFF.

This clonotype was counted at least ten times. The chain carries TRBV20-1 and TRBJ1-2; D may be TRBD1 (5 bases). This CDR3 has 15 residues. Trimming removed 5 bases from V and 4 bases from J, with 20 bases in between. Germline CDR1 is DFQATT and CDR2 is SNEGSKA (reference sequence). CDR3: CSAPTDTPGGYGYTF. In DNA, the CDR3 is TGCAGTGCTCCCACGGACACCCCGGGGGGCTATGGCTACACCTTC.

The chain couples TRBV11-1 to TRBJ1-2; 8 bases map to TRBD1. This CDR3 has 16 residues. V was pared by 5 bases and J by 2 bases, with 10 bases of the junction left unmatched. Germline V gives CDR1 SGHAT, CDR2 FQDESV (reference sequence). This CDR3 is CASSLRSGGGNYGYTF. CDR3 coding DNA: TGTGCCAGCAGCCTCCGTTCAGGGGGCGGGAACTATGGCTACACCTTC. Drawing the rest from reference TRBV11-1 and TRBJ1-2, the complete variable domain is EAEVAQSPRYKITEKSQAVAFWCDPISGHATLYWYRQILGQGPELLVQFQDESVVDDSQLPKDRFSAERLKGVDSTLKIQPAELGDSAMYLCASSLRSGGGNYGYTFGSGTRLTVV.

This clonotype was seen many times. The chain employs TRBV20-1 and TRBJ2-7; the D gene could be TRBD1 or TRBD2 (5 bases each). Trimming left V 0 bases short and J 2 bases short, with 14 bases between. CDR1 and CDR2 from the germline V gene are DFQATT and SNEGSKA (reference sequence). CDR3 length equals 15 residues. The CDR3, as DNA: TGCAGTGCTAGAGATGGTAGGGGAGAGGCCTACGAGCAGTACTTC. Its protein product is CSARDGRGEAYEQYF.

The chain is built from TRBV6-1 and TRBJ2-1, with 7 bases identical to TRBD1. V shed 6 bases, J shed 10 bases, and the junction held 6 bases outside the gene matches. From germline, CDR1 is MNHNS and CDR2 SASEGT. The CDR3 sequence is 12 residues long. CDR3 sequence: CASRSFRGEQFF. The CDR3 DNA sequence: TGTGCCAGCAGGTCTTTCAGGGGGGAGCAGTTCTTC.

The chain uses TRBV6-1 and TRBJ2-5; D not certain. The CDR3 loop spans 16 amino acids. CDR1 MNHNS and CDR2 SASEGT come from the germline V gene. The germline V and J ends were trimmed by 7 bases and 2 bases, with 20 bases remaining between them. CDR3 in DNA: TGTGCCAGCACCCCATACGAAGGGTCCGCTCAAGAGACCCAGTACTTC. It specifies CASTPYEGSAQETQYF.

This clonotype appeared many times. This clone may be a read error of a much larger clone one base away. This chain uses TRBV12-3 or TRBV12-4 with TRBJ1-3, with a possible D match to TRBD1 (5 bases). The CDR3 loop spans 15 amino acids. The CDR3 DNA reads TGTGCCAGCAGGACGGGGACCGCCTTTGGAATCACCATATATTTT. Its translation: CASRTGTAFGITIYF.

Ten or more counts support this clonotype. The genes are TRBV27 and TRBJ1-1, with unresolved D. V lost 8 bases, J lost 1 base, and 11 bases lay in between. The CDR3 spans 13 residues. Germline-derived CDR1 and CDR2 are MNHEY and SMNVEV (reference sequence). CDR3 DNA: TGTGCCAGCTGCCTGAGTCCGAACACTGAAGCTTTCTTT. This sequence encodes CASCLSPNTEAFF.

This clonotype was seen at least ten times. J is TRBJ2-7 and V is TRBV28; 7 positions agree with TRBD1. The V segment lost 4 bases and the J segment 1 base; nucleotides outside the gene matches: 7. The CDR3 is 15 residues long. Germline CDR1 MDHEN, CDR2 SYDVKM. The CDR3 loop is CASSSPGTVSYEQYF. In DNA, the CDR3 is TGTGCCAGCAGTTCTCCCGGGACAGTGTCCTACGAGCAGTACTTC.

This clonotype occurred many times. The chain recombines TRBV28 with TRBJ1-2, with TRBD1 as a possible D gene (5 bases). V was trimmed by 8 bases and J by 5 bases, leaving 15 bases between them. Germline CDR1 MDHEN, CDR2 SYDVKM. The CDR3 sequence is 13 residues long. This chain's CDR3 is CASEAGTTYGYTF. CDR3 nucleotides: TGTGCCAGCGAAGCCGGGACCACATATGGCTACACCTTC.

Ten or more counts support this clonotype. The chain has TRBV28 and TRBJ1-5; D not certain. Per the germline V gene, CDR1 is MDHEN and CDR2 is SYDVKM. This CDR3 is 14 amino acids long. Trimming left V 5 bases short and J 6 bases short, with 14 bases between. The CDR3 here is CASSQYREGQPQHF. For the CDR3, the DNA is TGTGCCAGCAGTCAGTATAGGGAAGGTCAGCCCCAGCATTTT.

This clonotype appeared many times. The genes are TRBV7-6 and TRBJ1-1, with D maybe TRBD1 (5 bases). V was shortened by 1 base and J by 6 bases, with 6 bases between the two germline ends. The CDR3 is 12 amino acids. Germline V lookup: CDR1 SGHVS, CDR2 FNYEAQ. The CDR3 region has the DNA TGTGCCAGCAGCTTAGTGGGGGCTGAAGCTTTCTTT. The encoded protein is CASSLVGAEAFF.

This clonotype appeared many times. The chain carries TRBV2 and TRBJ2-7, with TRBD1 as a possible D gene (5 bases). The V gene lost 7 bases and the J gene lost 4 bases, with 17 bases spanning the gap. Germline CDR1 and CDR2: SNHLY and FYNNEI. The CDR3 runs 14 residues. CDR3 in DNA: TGTGCCAGCACGGATTCCGAAGGGGAATACGAGCAGTACTTC. Its protein product is CASTDSEGEYEQYF.

This clonotype was seen at least ten times. V usage is TRBV24-1 and J usage is TRBJ2-2; TRBD2 aligns across 12 bases. The CDR3 is made up of 17 amino acids. V shed 3 bases and J 6 bases; nucleotides not matched to a gene: 7. From germline, CDR1 is KGHDR and CDR2 SFDVKD. CDR3 residues: CATSDPGLAGWPGELFF. The CDR3 DNA reads as TGTGCCACCAGTGATCCCGGACTAGCGGGATGGCCCGGGGAGCTGTTTTTT.

At least ten counts were recorded for this clonotype. The V and J genes are TRBV15 and TRBJ2-6; TRBD2 matches at 10 bases. J lost 3 bases, V lost 1 base, and 12 bases had no gene match. The germline CDR1 and CDR2 sequences are LNHNV and YYDKDF (reference sequence). The CDR3 runs to 20 residues. The CDR3 sequence is CATSRGKGLAGVYGANVLTF. The CDR3 DNA reads as TGTGCCACCAGCAGAGGGAAGGGGCTAGCGGGAGTTTATGGGGCCAACGTCCTGACTTTC.

This clonotype was seen at least ten times. The V call is TRBV24-1, the J call TRBJ2-7, with TRBD2 matching 13 bases. The V and J ends lost 5 bases and 7 bases, in that order; junction bases with no gene match: 13. This CDR3 has 17 residues. The germline V gene encodes CDR1 KGHDR and CDR2 SFDVKD. The CDR3 region is CATSGGTSGTAAGEQYF. CDR3 nucleotide sequence: TGTGCCACCAGTGGTGGGACTAGCGGGACTGCAGCGGGGGAGCAGTACTTC.

This clonotype was seen ten or more times. The chain uses TRBV7-8 and TRBJ1-2; D is uncertain. Germline V gives CDR1 SGHVS, CDR2 FQNEAQ. V was trimmed by 1 base and J by 4 bases, leaving 7 bases between them. The CDR3 consists of 13 residues. The CDR3 loop reads CASSLGDFYGYTF. The CDR3 coding sequence is TGTGCCAGCAGCTTAGGGGATTTCTATGGCTACACCTTC.

The chain links TRBV11-1 to TRBJ2-5; tentatively, D is TRBD2 (6 bases). CDR1 and CDR2 from the germline V gene are SGHAT and FQDESV (reference sequence). Trimming removed 5 bases from V and 5 bases from J, with 15 bases in between. The CDR3 totals 14 residues. The CDR3 nucleotides are TGTGCCAGCAGCCCCGGAGGGCCGAGGGAGACCCAGTACTTC. Its protein is CASSPGGPRETQYF.

This chain connects TRBV7-9 to TRBJ1-1; 7 bases line up with TRBD1. J gave up 0 bases and V 9 bases, and 7 bases lay outside the gene matches. The CDR3 sequence is 14 residues long. Germline lookup yields CDR1 SEHNR and CDR2 FQNEAQ (reference sequence). CDR3 residues: CASKGAGMNTEAFF. CDR3 nucleotides: TGTGCCAGTAAGGGGGCGGGGATGAACACTGAAGCTTTCTTT.

This clonotype was detected many times. The rearrangement links TRBV5-1 to TRBJ2-2; tentatively, D is TRBD2 (6 bases). The germline V gene has CDR1 SGHRS and CDR2 YFSETQ. This CDR3 region has 16 residues. V was clipped by 4 bases and J by 1 base, with 14 bases between them. The CDR3: CASSGYLAMNTGELFF. The CDR3 DNA sequence: TGCGCCAGCAGCGGATACCTAGCGATGAACACCGGGGAGCTGTTTTTT.

This clonotype was counted many times. The rearrangement uses TRBV20-1 and TRBJ1-2, with D uncertain. The CDR3 length is 13 residues. CDR1 DFQATT and CDR2 SNEGSKA come from the germline V gene (reference sequence). V was cut by 1 base and J by 2 bases, with 8 bases left in between. CDR3 loop: CSARGAGNYGYTF. CDR3 nucleotide sequence: TGCAGTGCTAGAGGCGCGGGAAACTATGGCTACACCTTC.

This clonotype turned up a few times. The chain joins TRBV11-3 to TRBJ2-7; D not certain. Trimming shortened V by 5 bases and J by 2 bases, and 13 bases separated the two germline ends. This CDR3 has 14 residues. In germline, CDR1 is SGHNT, CDR2 YENEEA. The CDR3 coding sequence is TGTGCCAGCAGCCCAGGCTGGGCAGCCTACGAGCAGTACTTC. It yields the protein CASSPGWAAYEQYF.